Following are 21 T cell receptor beta chains from one sample sequenced in a study of blood T cell repertoires in COVID-19. TCRdb's copy holds only in-frame clones and misses some; the assay was immunoSEQ multiplex PCR. This sample yields about 150,000 clones, of which approximately 86% are seen a single time; roughly a tenth belongs to the top ten. The sequencing sample was made of peripheral blood. Receptors were obtained from a woman of 80 years or more with active or convalescent COVID-19.

V gene TRBV6-1 combines with J gene TRBJ1-6; 7 bases line up with TRBD1. Germline V gene data show CDR1 as MNHNS and CDR2 as SASEGT. This CDR3 contains 15 residues. The V and J ends lost 2 bases and 10 bases, in that order; junction bases with no gene match: 8. The CDR3 bases are TGTGCCAGCAGTGAACCCCGGACAGGTCGGTCACCCCTCCACTTT. Its translation is CASSEPRTGRSPLHF.

The rearrangement joins TRBV19 to TRBJ1-1; D not certain. CDR3 length: 13 amino acids. Germline-derived CDR1 and CDR2 are LNHDA and SQIVND (reference sequence). V was clipped by 8 bases and J by 4 bases, with 14 bases between them. DNA of the CDR3: TGTGCCAGTGGTCCGGGTCTGGGCACTGAAGCTTTCTTT. This codes for CASGPGLGTEAFF.

The chain is built from TRBV5-1 and TRBJ2-1; 13 nucleotides match TRBD2. Losses at the gene ends were 4 bases for V and 5 bases for J; bases not matched to a gene: 3. The CDR3 length is 15 residues. Germline V lookup: CDR1 SGHRS, CDR2 YFSETQ. The chain's CDR3 is CASSGTSGRDNEQFF. CDR3 DNA: TGCGCCAGCAGCGGAACTAGCGGGAGGGACAATGAGCAGTTCTTC. Looking up the rest from reference TRBV5-1 and TRBJ2-1 gives the full variable domain: KAGVTQTPRYLIKTRGQQVTLSCSPISGHRSVSWYQQTPGQGLQFLFEYFSETQRNKGNFPGRFSGRQFSNSRSEMNVSTLELGDSALYLCASSGTSGRDNEQFFGPGTRLTVL.

The rearrangement links TRBV7-9 to TRBJ1-2; no clear D. From germline, CDR1 is SEHNR and CDR2 FQNEAQ (reference sequence). V lost 2 bases and J 7 bases, leaving 8 bases between the germline ends. This CDR3 is 12 amino acids long. CDR3 bases: TGTGCCAGCAGCTTACGGGAGAGTGGCTACACCTTC. This codes for CASSLRESGYTF.

V usage is TRBV5-1 and J usage is TRBJ1-4; D is unresolved. V lost 4 bases and J 4 bases, leaving 8 bases between the germline ends. The CDR3 is 13 amino acids. CDR1 and CDR2 (germline): SGHRS, YFSETQ. The CDR3 coding sequence is TGCGCCAGCAGCGGGCAGGATAATGAAAAACTGTTTTTT. It encodes CASSGQDNEKLFF.

Many counts were recorded for this clone. V and J are TRBV7-9 and TRBJ1-2; tentative D call: TRBD1 (5 bases). Germline V gene data show CDR1 as SEHNR and CDR2 as FQNEAQ (reference sequence). V lost 5 bases and J 4 bases, leaving 17 bases between the germline ends. The CDR3 consists of 15 residues. This chain's CDR3 is CASSPGGGAGYGYTF. For the CDR3, the DNA is TGTGCCAGCAGCCCGGGCGGAGGGGCAGGCTATGGCTACACCTTC.

The V and J genes are TRBV6-1 and TRBJ1-5; D is undetermined. Germline CDR1 is MNHNS and CDR2 is SASEGT. V gave up 0 bases and J gave up 3 bases, with 3 bases separating them. This CDR3 region has 13 residues. CDR3 loop: CASSEAANQPQHF. Here the CDR3 DNA reads TGTGCCAGCAGTGAAGCAGCCAATCAGCCCCAGCATTTT.

The rearrangement uses TRBV19 and TRBJ2-4; 12 nucleotides match TRBD2. V lost 3 bases and J lost 8; bases outside the gene matches: 17. Germline V CDR1 and CDR2: LNHDA, SQIVND (reference sequence). The CDR3 consists of 19 residues. The CDR3, as DNA: TGTGCCAGTAGTATTGCGGCTAGCGGGAGGGCCGGCGGGTGGGACATTCAGTACTTC. This gives the protein CASSIAASGRAGGWDIQYF.

This clone has just a few counts. The chain is built from TRBV7-9 and TRBJ1-4; TRBD1 agrees at 12 bases. V trimming: 2 bases; J trimming: 7 bases; junction bases outside the gene matches: 8. The CDR3 is 17 residues long. CDR1 SEHNR and CDR2 FQNEAQ come from the germline V gene (reference sequence). CDR3 protein: CASSLLFLGQGAEKLFF. The DNA of the CDR3 is TGTGCCAGCAGCTTACTCTTTCTGGGACAGGGGGCTGAAAAACTGTTTTTT.

This clone was detected only once. The chain employs TRBV6-5 and TRBJ1-2; 8 bases agree with TRBD1. The CDR3 is made up of 16 amino acids. V trimming: 3 bases; J trimming: 8 bases; junction bases outside the gene matches: 14. The germline CDR1 and CDR2 sequences are MNHEY and SVGAGI. In DNA, the CDR3 is TGTGCCAGCAGTTATCTCGGACAGGGTACCCGGGGGGGCTACACCTTC. The encoded protein is CASSYLGQGTRGGYTF.

The chain has TRBV21-1 and TRBJ2-2; the table names TRBD2, a call not compared with the DNA. TRBV21-1 is a known pseudogene. The CDR3 has 13 amino acids. CDR3 sequence: CASRGTWAGELFF. CDR3 sequence (DNA): TGTGCCAGCCGCGGAACCTGGGCCGGGGAGCTGTTTTTT.

The rearrangement joins TRBV28 to TRBJ1-5; 8 bases match TRBD1. Per germline, CDR1 MDHEN and CDR2 SYDVKM. The CDR3 spans 18 residues. Trimming cost V 6 bases and J 0 bases; bases outside gene matches: 13. The chain's CDR3 is CASRLSGTGPFSNQPQHF. In DNA form, the CDR3 reads TGTGCCAGCAGACTCTCCGGGACAGGCCCTTTTAGCAATCAGCCCCAGCATTTT. The full variable domain, its missing parts supplied by reference TRBV28 and TRBJ1-5, is DVKVTQSSRYLVKRTGEKVFLECVQDMDHENMFWYRQDPGLGLRLIYFSYDVKMKEKGDIPEGYSVSREKKERFSLILESASTNQTSMYLCASRLSGTGPFSNQPQHFGDGTRLSIL.

This chain connects TRBV19 to TRBJ1-2; no firm D call. The length of the CDR3 is 12 residues. The germline gives CDR1 LNHDA, CDR2 SQIVND (reference sequence). V lost 8 bases to trimming and J lost 8 bases, with 15 bases between them. The CDR3 is CASQRESGGYTF. Here the CDR3 DNA reads TGTGCCAGTCAGCGAGAGTCGGGGGGCTACACCTTC.

The chain has TRBV28 and TRBJ2-5; D remains unclear. CDR3 length equals 12 residues. Germline loops: CDR1 MDHEN, CDR2 SYDVKM. V was shortened by 6 bases and J by 2 bases, with 7 bases between the two germline ends. The CDR3 is CASSPSQETQYF. The CDR3 DNA follows: TGTGCCAGCAGCCCTTCTCAAGAGACCCAGTACTTC.

This chain joins TRBV18 and TRBJ2-1; maybe TRBD1 (6 bases). Germline loops: CDR1 KGHSH, CDR2 LQKENI. The length of the CDR3 is 15 residues. With 0 bases removed from V and 1 base from J, the gap between germline ends came to 7 bases. CDR3 DNA: TGTGCCAGCTCACCACCGAGGGGGTCCTACAATGAGCAGTTCTTC. Translating it yields CASSPPRGSYNEQFF. Drawing the rest from reference TRBV18 and TRBJ2-1, the complete variable domain is NAGVMQNPRHLVRRRGQEARLRCSPMKGHSHVYWYRQLPEEGLKFMVYLQKENIIDESGMPKERFSAEFPKEGPSILRIQQVVRGDSAAYFCASSPPRGSYNEQFFGPGTRLTVL.

The gene calls are TRBV28 and TRBJ2-4; 7 nucleotides agree with TRBD2. The CDR3 is 14 amino acids. Germline V gene lookup returns CDR1 MDHEN and CDR2 SYDVKM. V was clipped by 7 bases and J by 3 bases; unmatched bases: 6. CDR3 loop: CASMLGGDKNIQYF. CDR3 bases: TGTGCCAGCATGCTTGGGGGGGACAAAAACATTCAGTACTTC.

The V call is TRBV9, the J call TRBJ2-3, with TRBD1 identical over 8 bases. The germline V gene has CDR1 SGDLS and CDR2 YYNGEE. The trim removed 4 bases at V and 2 bases at J, leaving 9 bases unmatched. The CDR3 covers 16 residues. The CDR3 spells CASSSWTGNPTDTQYF. CDR3 nucleotides: TGTGCCAGCAGCTCCTGGACAGGGAATCCCACAGATACGCAGTATTTT.

This clone was found once. This chain connects TRBV9 to TRBJ1-2; D is ambiguous. V lost 0 bases to trimming and J lost 8 bases, with 14 bases between them. The CDR3 has 14 amino acids. The V gene's germline CDR1 is SGDLS and CDR2 YYNGEE. The CDR3 spells CASSVATAGWGYTF. CDR3 in DNA: TGTGCCAGCAGCGTAGCTACTGCGGGATGGGGCTACACCTTC.

J is TRBJ1-2 and V is TRBV9, with 7 positions matching TRBD1. V gave up 4 bases and J gave up 8 bases; unmatched junction bases: 8. CDR1 is SGDLS and CDR2 is YYNGEE in the germline V gene. The CDR3 covers 13 residues. The CDR3 nucleotides read TGTGCCAGCAGCAAAGACAGGGTAGGAGGCTACACCTTC. Translating it yields CASSKDRVGGYTF.

The chain uses TRBV11-2 and TRBJ2-2, with 9 bases matching TRBD1. The germline V gene has CDR1 SGHAT and CDR2 FQNNGV. This CDR3 is built from 17 residues. Germline trimming cut 5 bases from V and 1 base from J; bases unmatched to any gene: 8. This CDR3 reads CASSPSADRGNTGELFF. CDR3 nucleotides: TGTGCCAGCAGCCCTTCTGCGGACAGGGGGAACACCGGGGAGCTGTTTTTT.

The chain uses TRBV27 and TRBJ2-1, with a weak D call TRBD1 (6 bases). Germline V gene sequence: CDR1 MNHEY, CDR2 SMNVEV (reference sequence). CDR3 length equals 14 residues. Trimming pared 6 bases from V and 6 bases from J, leaving 15 bases between. The CDR3 reads CASSPSTGSNEQFF. CDR3 in DNA: TGTGCCAGCAGCCCGTCTACAGGGTCCAATGAGCAGTTCTTC.